One and the same sample provided the 21 T cell receptor beta chains below, sequenced in a study of shared clonotypes between healthy human individuals (dated by TCRdb to 2018 to 2021). The library was prepared using the immunoSEQ multiplex PCR assay. TCRdb mirrors the immuneACCESS table, restricted to in-frame sequences. Some clones are absent from its copies; in checked studies, under half trace to an unresolved V gene, and the reason for the others is unknown. For this sample there are approximately 500,000 clones; 70% to 80% appear just once. The ten biggest clones cover approximately 12% of the sample. The material sequenced was PBMCs. The origin of the receptors is a woman between 40 and 50 years old in good health. Some clones in this sample may be carry-over from other donors' samples.

V is TRBV6-1 and J is TRBJ2-7; 10 bases map to TRBD2. CDR1 is MNHNS, CDR2 SASEGT, per germline. The CDR3 length is 13 residues. V trimming: 6 bases; J trimming: 2 bases; junction bases outside the gene matches: 1. The CDR3 DNA reads as TGTGCCAGCAGGACTAGCGGGCCCTACGAGCAGTACTTC. Translated: CASRTSGPYEQYF.

This clone showed up just a few times. J is TRBJ2-1 and V is TRBV6-4; possibly TRBD2 for D (6 bases). Germline loops: CDR1 MRHNA, CDR2 SNTAGT. This CDR3 has 17 amino acids. Trimming pared 1 base from V and 6 bases from J, leaving 19 bases between. CDR3 bases: TGTGCCAGCAGTGACTACGAAAAAAAATTAGCGGCCAATGAGCAGTTCTTC. This translates into CASSDYEKKLAANEQFF.

Comments on this clone: This is likely an artifact of a read error, given a far larger clone one base away. The chain employs TRBV7-2 and TRBJ2-7; TRBD1 aligns across 8 bases. The CDR3 is 14 residues long. Germline V gives CDR1 SGHTA, CDR2 FQGNSA. The J segment lost 2 bases and the V segment lost 3 bases, leaving 3 bases of the junction unmatched. The CDR3 sequence is CASSFYRGAYEQYF. CDR3 nucleotide sequence: TGTGCCAGCAGCTTTTACAGGGGGGCCTACGAGCAGTACTTC.

This chain connects TRBV15 to TRBJ2-1; no definite D call. Trimming stripped 2 bases from V and 8 bases from J, with 13 bases between. Germline V gene lookup returns CDR1 LNHNV and CDR2 YYDKDF (reference sequence). The CDR3 spans 14 residues. The CDR3, as DNA: TGTGCCACCAGCAGACCTACGATTCATCATGAGCAGTTCTTC. Its protein is CATSRPTIHHEQFF.

This chain connects TRBV19 to TRBJ2-2; weak D call: TRBD1 (7 bases). This CDR3 comprises 15 residues. From germline, CDR1 is LNHDA and CDR2 SQIVND (reference sequence). Trimming left V 10 bases short and J 1 base short, with 16 bases between. The CDR3 reads CATGAGQMNTGELFF. DNA of the CDR3: TGTGCCACTGGCGCGGGACAGATGAACACCGGGGAGCTGTTTTTT.

In regard to this clone: The same CDR3 is also encoded by other DNA sequences in this sample. The chain combines TRBV18 with TRBJ1-4; D gene unclear. Germline CDR1 KGHSH, CDR2 LQKENI. Trimming took 2 bases from V and 3 from J, leaving 4 bases between them. This CDR3 contains 13 residues. CDR3 residues: CASSPGPNEKLFF. The CDR3 DNA reads as TGTGCCAGCTCACCAGGTCCTAATGAAAAACTGTTTTTT.

The chain couples TRBV12-5 to TRBJ2-1; TRBD2 agrees at 14 bases. Germline values: CDR1 LGHNT, CDR2 FRNRAP. This CDR3 is 15 amino acids long. Trimming took 5 bases from V and 6 from J; bases not matched to a gene: 3. CDR3 nucleotide sequence: TGTGCTAGTGGTCTGGGACTAGCGGGAGTCAATGAGCAGTTCTTC. Protein: CASGLGLAGVNEQFF.

The chain is built from TRBV21-1 and TRBJ2-2. TRBV21-1 is recorded as a pseudogene. The CDR3 covers 17 residues. The CDR3 DNA sequence: TGTGCCAGCAGCAAAGTTAGGGCAGGGAGAGACGCCGGGGAGCTGTTTTTT. Protein: CASSKVRAGRDAGELFF.

In the case of this clone: This likely traces to a read error, being one base from a far larger clone. This CDR3 is also generated by other DNA sequences in the sample. The rearrangement uses TRBV7-9 and TRBJ1-2, with D uncertain. Germline lookup yields CDR1 SEHNR and CDR2 FQNEAQ (reference sequence). This CDR3 has 14 amino acids. The V end was cut by 5 bases, the J end by 0 bases, with 10 bases between. This chain's CDR3 is CASSHAVSNYGYTF. The CDR3 DNA is TGTGCCAGCAGCCACGCCGTCTCTAACTATGGCTACACCTTC. The full variable domain, with the rest looked up from reference TRBV7-9 and TRBJ1-2, is DTGVSQNPRHKITKRGQNVTFRCDPISEHNRLYWYRQTLGQGPEFLTYFQNEAQLEKSRLLSDRFSAERPKGSFSTLEIQRTEQGDSAMYLCASSHAVSNYGYTFGSGTRLTVV.

This clone is a singleton in its sample. This chain connects TRBV2 to TRBJ2-1; TRBD1 aligns across 9 bases. The CDR3 totals 15 residues. V lost 8 bases, J lost 5 bases, and 10 bases stayed unmatched. The germline gives CDR1 SNHLY, CDR2 FYNNEI. CDR3 sequence reads: CASGGTGGLNNEQFF. The CDR3 DNA reads TGTGCCAGCGGGGGTACAGGGGGCTTGAACAATGAGCAGTTCTTC.

This chain links TRBV28 with TRBJ2-1; weak D call: TRBD1 (6 bases). There are 12 residues in the CDR3. Germline V gene data show CDR1 as MDHEN and CDR2 as SYDVKM. V lost 6 bases and J 8 bases, leaving 11 bases between the germline ends. This CDR3 reads CASSQTGYEQFF. The CDR3 nucleotides read TGTGCCAGCAGCCAAACAGGGTATGAGCAGTTCTTC. Full variable domain (outside the CDR3, taken from reference TRBV28 and TRBJ2-1): DVKVTQSSRYLVKRTGEKVFLECVQDMDHENMFWYRQDPGLGLRLIYFSYDVKMKEKGDIPEGYSVSREKKERFSLILESASTNQTSMYLCASSQTGYEQFFGPGTRLTVL.

V and J are TRBV4-2 and TRBJ2-7; possible D gene TRBD2, 5 bases. The V gene's germline CDR1 is LGHNA and CDR2 YNFKEQ. The V end lost 1 base, the J end lost 1 base, and 8 bases lay between the germline ends. This CDR3 comprises 14 residues. CDR3 nucleotide sequence: TGTGCCAGCAGCCAAGGTCTAGCATCCTACGAGCAGTACTTC. Its translation is CASSQGLASYEQYF.

The rearrangement uses TRBV5-1 and TRBJ2-5; D is perhaps TRBD1 or TRBD2 (6 bases each). The closer fit of TRBJ2-7 to the DNA end suggests the J call may be wrong. Germline CDR1 and CDR2: SGHRS and YFSETQ. The CDR3 loop spans 14 amino acids. The CDR3 reads CASSLSTGAHEQYF. CDR3 nucleotides: TGCGCCAGCAGCTTGAGTACGGGGGCCCACGAGCAGTACTTC.

A word on this clone: This sample also contains other DNA sequences that code for the same CDR3. The chain carries TRBV18 and TRBJ2-7; no clear D gene. Germline values: CDR1 KGHSH, CDR2 LQKENI. Trimming took off 2 bases at V and 5 bases at J, with 10 bases between the two ends. The CDR3 contains 13 residues. CDR3 sequence (DNA): TGTGCCAGCTCACCAGGGCCTCTCAACGAGCAGTACTTC. This gives the protein CASSPGPLNEQYF. The complete variable domain, with remaining parts taken from reference TRBV18 and TRBJ2-7, reads NAGVMQNPRHLVRRRGQEARLRCSPMKGHSHVYWYRQLPEEGLKFMVYLQKENIIDESGMPKERFSAEFPKEGPSILRIQQVVRGDSAAYFCASSPGPLNEQYFGPGTRLTVT.

CDR3 sequence (DNA): TGTGCCAGCAGAACCCCAGCGGGAGGCCCTTACAATGAGCAGTTCTTC. Translated: CASRTPAGGPYNEQFF. This chain links TRBV28 with TRBJ2-1; 9 positions agree with TRBD2. The CDR3 covers 16 residues. Trimming cost V 6 bases and J 4 bases; bases outside gene matches: 10. CDR1 is MDHEN, CDR2 SYDVKM, per germline.

This clone showed up just once. This may be a read error, as it is one base from a much larger clone. Because the CDR3 is missing its conserved closing phenylalanine or tryptophan, this is likely a read error. The rearrangement links TRBV2 to TRBJ1-2, with TRBD1 matching 8 bases. V was pared by 9 bases and J by 7 bases, with 10 bases of the junction left unmatched. Per the germline V gene, CDR1 is SNHLY and CDR2 is FYNNEI. CDR3 length equals 13 residues. This CDR3 is CARTGTGSSGYTS. Here the CDR3 DNA reads TGTGCCAGAACCGGGACAGGAAGTTCTGGCTACACCTCC.

The chain couples TRBV19 to TRBJ2-5, with unresolved D. With the DNA end fitting TRBJ2-7 better, the J assignment may be wrong. The germline V gene has CDR1 LNHDA and CDR2 SQIVND (reference sequence). The CDR3 loop spans 13 amino acids. Here the CDR3 DNA reads TGTGCCAGTAATACCACCACTACCTACGAGCAGTACTTC. Amino acid sequence: CASNTTTTYEQYF.

Turning to this clone: Since a far larger clone is one base different, this is likely a read error. The chain carries TRBV18 and TRBJ2-2; TRBD1 matches 7 bases. The V gene end was trimmed by 3 bases and the J gene end by 3 bases; junction bases not matched to a gene: 7. The CDR3 is 16 residues long. The germline gives CDR1 KGHSH, CDR2 LQKENI. CDR3 nucleotide sequence: TGTGCCAGCTCACCGCAGGGGGTTCGGGACACCGGGGAGCTGTTTTTT. Amino acids: CASSPQGVRDTGELFF.

This chain links TRBV5-1 with TRBJ2-3; perhaps TRBD2 as D (6 bases). The V gene's germline CDR1 is SGHRS and CDR2 YFSETQ. V was trimmed by 0 bases and J by 3 bases, leaving 8 bases between them. CDR3 length equals 14 residues. The CDR3: CASSLGTTTDTQYF. Here the CDR3 DNA reads TGCGCCAGCAGCTTGGGGACTACTACAGATACGCAGTATTTT. The variable domain in full, with the rest retrieved from reference TRBV5-1 and TRBJ2-3, is KAGVTQTPRYLIKTRGQQVTLSCSPISGHRSVSWYQQTPGQGLQFLFEYFSETQRNKGNFPGRFSGRQFSNSRSEMNVSTLELGDSALYLCASSLGTTTDTQYFGPGTRLTVL.

The chain has TRBV19 and TRBJ2-7; D call uncertain. Germline assignment: CDR1 LNHDA and CDR2 SQIVND (reference sequence). V lost 6 bases and J 9 bases, leaving 12 bases between the germline ends. The CDR3 covers 11 residues. CDR3 sequence: CASSGVDAQYF. The CDR3 bases are TGTGCCAGTAGCGGCGTGGATGCGCAGTACTTC.

The rearrangement links TRBV28 to TRBJ2-3, with D hard to call. The CDR3 runs 14 residues. Germline CDR1 reads MDHEN; CDR2 reads SYDVKM. The V end was cut by 4 bases, the J end by 9 bases, with 17 bases between. The CDR3 loop is CASSSGQAPRTQYF. The CDR3 nucleotides are TGTGCCAGCAGTTCCGGCCAGGCCCCCAGGACGCAGTATTTT. Variable domain in full (rest from reference TRBV28 and TRBJ2-3): DVKVTQSSRYLVKRTGEKVFLECVQDMDHENMFWYRQDPGLGLRLIYFSYDVKMKEKGDIPEGYSVSREKKERFSLILESASTNQTSMYLCASSSGQAPRTQYFGPGTRLTVL.